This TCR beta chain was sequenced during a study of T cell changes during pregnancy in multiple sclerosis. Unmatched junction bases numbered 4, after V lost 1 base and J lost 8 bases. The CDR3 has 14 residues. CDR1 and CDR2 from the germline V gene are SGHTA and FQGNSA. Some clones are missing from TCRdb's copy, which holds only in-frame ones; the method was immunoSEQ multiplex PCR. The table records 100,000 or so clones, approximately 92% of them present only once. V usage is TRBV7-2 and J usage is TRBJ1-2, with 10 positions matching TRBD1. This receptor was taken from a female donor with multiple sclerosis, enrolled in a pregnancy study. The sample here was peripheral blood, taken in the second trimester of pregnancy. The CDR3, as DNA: TGTGCCAGCAGCTTAGAGAGGGACAGGGGAGGCTACACCTTC. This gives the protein CASSLERDRGGYTF.